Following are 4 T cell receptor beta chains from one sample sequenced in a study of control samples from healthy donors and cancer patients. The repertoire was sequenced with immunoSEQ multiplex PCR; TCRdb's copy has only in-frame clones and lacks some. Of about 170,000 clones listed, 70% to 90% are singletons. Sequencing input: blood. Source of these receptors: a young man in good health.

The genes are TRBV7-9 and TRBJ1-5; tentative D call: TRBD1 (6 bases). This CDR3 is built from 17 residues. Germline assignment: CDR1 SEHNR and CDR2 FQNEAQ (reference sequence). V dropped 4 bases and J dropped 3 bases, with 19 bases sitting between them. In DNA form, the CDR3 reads TGTGCCAGCAGCTCGGGTCTTGGAGGGGGAGCCAATCAGCCCCAGCATTTT. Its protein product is CASSSGLGGGANQPQHF.

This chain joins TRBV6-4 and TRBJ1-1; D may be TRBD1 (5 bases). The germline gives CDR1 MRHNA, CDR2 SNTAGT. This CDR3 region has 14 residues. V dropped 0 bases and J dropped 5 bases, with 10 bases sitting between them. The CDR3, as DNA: TGTGCCAGCAGTGACTCGGGGGTAAGGACTGAAGCTTTCTTT. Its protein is CASSDSGVRTEAFF.

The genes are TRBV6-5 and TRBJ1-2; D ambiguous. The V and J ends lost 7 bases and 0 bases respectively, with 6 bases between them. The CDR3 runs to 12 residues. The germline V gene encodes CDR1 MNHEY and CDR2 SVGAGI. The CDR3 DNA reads TGTGCCAGCAAAGCGGCTAACTATGGCTACACCTTC. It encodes CASKAANYGYTF.

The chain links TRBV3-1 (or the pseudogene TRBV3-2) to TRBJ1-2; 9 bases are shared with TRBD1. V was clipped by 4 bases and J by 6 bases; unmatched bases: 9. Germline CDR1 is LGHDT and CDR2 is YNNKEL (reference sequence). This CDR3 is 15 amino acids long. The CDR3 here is CASSLPMDRGNGYTF. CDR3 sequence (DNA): TGTGCCAGCAGCCTCCCAATGGACAGGGGAAATGGCTACACCTTC.